These T cell receptor beta chains were read from a single sample in a study of ipilimumab plus nivolumab after autologous stem cell transplantation. The data were produced by immunoSEQ multiplex PCR, yet TCRdb's version contains in-frame clones alone and is incomplete. The sample includes roughly 86,000 clones, 83% of them seen just once. The source material was PBMCs, sampled in a trial of ipilimumab plus nivolumab as post-transplant consolidation. Receptors were obtained from a male donor with diffuse large B-cell lymphoma. Both conserved end residues are part of each CDR3. D genes are given only for firm matches. Expanded clones get a size class; other rows say once, few or many, or leave the size out.

CDR3aa: CASTNGQGLNGYTF
CDR3nt: TGTGCCAGCACCAATGGTCAGGGTCTTAATGGCTACACCTTC
j_gene: TRBJ1-2
v_gene: TRBV7-9
abundance: many
d_gene: .

CDR3aa: CSVEDVRDRVVETQYF
CDR3nt: TGCAGCGTTGAAGATGTCCGGGACAGGGTCGTAGAGACCCAGTACTTC
j_gene: TRBJ2-5
v_gene: TRBV29-1
abundance: .
d_gene: TRBD1

CDR3aa: CASLFSWSYNEQFF
CDR3nt: TGTGCCAGCTTGTTTTCCTGGTCCTACAATGAGCAGTTCTTC
j_gene: TRBJ2-1
v_gene: TRBV2
abundance: .
d_gene: .

CDR3aa: CASSQAVREKLFF
CDR3nt: TGTGCCAGCAGCCAAGCCGTACGCGAAAAACTGTTTTTT
j_gene: TRBJ1-4
v_gene: TRBV4-2
abundance: .
d_gene: .

CDR3aa: CASSLAGGRTDTQYF
CDR3nt: TGTGCCAGCAGCTTAGCGGGGGGCCGCACAGATACGCAGTATTTT
j_gene: TRBJ2-3
v_gene: TRBV5-6
abundance: .
d_gene: TRBD2

CDR3aa: CASSRSGGQGTDTQYF
CDR3nt: TGTGCCAGCAGCCGAAGCGGGGGGCAGGGTACAGATACGCAGTATTTT
j_gene: TRBJ2-3
v_gene: TRBV7-2
abundance: .
d_gene: TRBD2

CDR3aa: CASSPATGQETQYF
CDR3nt: TGTGCCAGCAGTCCTGCGACAGGGCAAGAGACCCAGTACTTC
j_gene: TRBJ2-5
v_gene: TRBV6-5
abundance: few
d_gene: TRBD1

CDR3aa: CASRYVENTEAFF
CDR3nt: TGTGCCAGTCGCTACGTTGAGAACACTGAAGCTTTCTTT
j_gene: TRBJ1-1
v_gene: TRBV7-9
abundance: .
d_gene: .

CDR3aa: CASSTVGGGADTQYF
CDR3nt: TGTGCCAGTAGTACCGTCGGGGGGGGTGCAGATACGCAGTATTTT
j_gene: TRBJ2-3
v_gene: TRBV19
abundance: once
d_gene: TRBD2

CDR3aa: CASSPQPVSNQPQHF
CDR3nt: TGTGCCAGCTCACCACAACCCGTTAGCAATCAGCCCCAGCATTTT
j_gene: TRBJ1-5
v_gene: TRBV18
abundance: .
d_gene: .